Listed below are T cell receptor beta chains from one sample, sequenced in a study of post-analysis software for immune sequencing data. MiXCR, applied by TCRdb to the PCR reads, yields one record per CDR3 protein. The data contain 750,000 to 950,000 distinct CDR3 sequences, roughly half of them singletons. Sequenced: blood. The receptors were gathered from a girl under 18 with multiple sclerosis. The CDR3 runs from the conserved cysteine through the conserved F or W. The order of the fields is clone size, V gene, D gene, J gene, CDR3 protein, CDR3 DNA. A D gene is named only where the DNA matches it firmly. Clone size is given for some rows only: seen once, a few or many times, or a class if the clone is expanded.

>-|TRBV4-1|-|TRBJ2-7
CASSQVGQTSYEQYF
TGCGCCAGCAGCCAAGTTGGGCAGACGTCCTACGAGCAGTACTTC
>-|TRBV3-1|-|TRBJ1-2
CASSPLVPPDYGYTF
TGTGCCAGCAGCCCGCTGGTCCCTCCCGACTATGGCTACACCTTC
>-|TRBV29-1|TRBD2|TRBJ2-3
CSVPVGRGVTDTQYF
TGCAGCGTCCCCGTGGGGCGGGGGGTCACAGATACGCAGTATTTT
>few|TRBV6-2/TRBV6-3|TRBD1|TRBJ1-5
CASSYSTGDSINQPQHF
TGTGCCAGCAGTTACTCGACGGGGGACAGTATCAATCAGCCCCAGCATTTT
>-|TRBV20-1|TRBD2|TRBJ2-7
CSARDLASGRFYEQYF
TGCAGTGCTAGAGATCTGGCTAGCGGGAGATTCTACGAGCAGTACTTC
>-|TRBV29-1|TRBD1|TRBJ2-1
CSAMDRNYNEQFF
TGCAGCGCCATGGACAGGAACTACAATGAGCAGTTCTTC
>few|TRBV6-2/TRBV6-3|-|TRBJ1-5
CASSYGSSYSNQPQHF
TGTGCCAGCAGTTACGGCAGCTCCTATAGCAATCAGCCCCAGCATTTT
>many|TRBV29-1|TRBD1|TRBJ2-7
CSVGTGGSYEQYF
TGCAGCGTTGGAACAGGGGGCTCCTACGAGCAGTACTTC
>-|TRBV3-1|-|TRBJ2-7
CASSQRPLESYEQYF
TGTGCCAGCAGCCAACGTCCCCTTGAGAGCTACGAGCAGTACTTC
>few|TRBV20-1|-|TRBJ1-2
CSARDPRAANYGYTF
TGCAGTGCTAGAGATCCCAGGGCCGCTAACTATGGCTACACCTTC
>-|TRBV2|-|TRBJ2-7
CASSDAGIEQYF
TGTGCCAGCAGTGACGCAGGGATCGAGCAGTACTTC
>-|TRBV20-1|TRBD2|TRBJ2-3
CSARLAGGADTQYF
TGCAGTGCTAGACTAGCGGGAGGGGCAGATACGCAGTATTTT
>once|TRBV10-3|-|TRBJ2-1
CAITGTPTYNEQFF
TGTGCCATCACCGGGACCCCGACCTACAATGAGCAGTTCTTC
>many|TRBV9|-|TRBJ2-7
CASSVDSSYEQYF
TGTGCCAGCAGCGTGGACAGCTCCTACGAGCAGTACTTC
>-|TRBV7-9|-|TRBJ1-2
CASSPRDGPSNYGYTF
TGTGCCAGCAGCCCGCGGGATGGACCGTCTAACTATGGCTACACCTTC
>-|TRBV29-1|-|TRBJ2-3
CSVDRRQPADTQYF
TGCAGCGTTGACCGGAGACAACCCGCAGATACGCAGTATTTT
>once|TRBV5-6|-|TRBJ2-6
CASTALYSWEFSGANVLTF
TGTGCCAGCACCGCCTTATACTCGTGGGAGTTCTCTGGGGCCAACGTCCTGACTTTC
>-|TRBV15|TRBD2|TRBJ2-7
CATSRGGLAGVYEQYF
TGTGCCACCAGCAGAGGGGGACTAGCGGGAGTCTACGAGCAGTACTTC
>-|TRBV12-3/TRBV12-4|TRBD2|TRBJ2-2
CASRSEAGGNTGELFF
TGTGCCAGCAGATCCGAAGCGGGGGGTAACACCGGGGAGCTGTTTTTT
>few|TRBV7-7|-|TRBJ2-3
CASSLGLAPTDTQYF
TGTGCCAGCAGCTTAGGGCTAGCGCCAACAGATACGCAGTATTTT
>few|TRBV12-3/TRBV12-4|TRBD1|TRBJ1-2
CASRLTGGRNYGYTF
TGTGCCAGCAGGCTGACAGGGGGCCGGAACTATGGCTACACCTTC
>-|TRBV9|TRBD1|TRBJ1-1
CASSASRDSLNTEAFF
TGTGCCAGCAGCGCTTCCCGGGACAGTTTGAACACTGAAGCTTTCTTT
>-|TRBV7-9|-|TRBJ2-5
CASSLLPTTQETQYF
TGTGCCAGCAGCTTGCTGCCGACAACTCAAGAGACCCAGTACTTC
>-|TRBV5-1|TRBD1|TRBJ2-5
CASTLEGAGETQYF
TGCGCCAGCACCCTCGAGGGGGCAGGAGAGACCCAGTACTTC
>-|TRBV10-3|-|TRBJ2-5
CAIRSGHQETQYF
TGTGCCATCAGGTCGGGACACCAAGAGACCCAGTACTTC
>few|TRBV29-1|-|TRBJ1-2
CSVPRADRRLYGYTF
TGCAGCGTTCCAAGAGCTGACAGGCGCCTCTATGGCTACACCTTC